This T cell receptor (beta chain) derives from a study of blood T cell repertoires in COVID-19. About the research overall: The samples span acute and convalescent COVID-19 from the United States, Italy and Spain. T cells, B-cell-depleted T cells, or PBMCs provided the cDNA or gDNA that served as material.

Authors' processing steps: Estimation of nucleated cell counts was performed using reference gene primer amplification. Clones were read by immunoSEQ multiplex PCR, and TCRdb kept only the in-frame ones, dropping some. The DNA was the basis for D and trimming; V, J and clone size are from that table. This sample carries 150,000 to 200,000 clones, roughly 80% of them seen once, and the ten largest clones take approximately 12%. The CDR3 loop spans 14 amino acids. The germline CDR1 and CDR2 sequences are SGHDT and YYEEEE. V was pared by 2 bases and J by 5 bases, with 13 bases between. The chain uses TRBV5-6 and TRBJ1-2; D not certain. This clonotype originated in a man between 50 and 59 years old who had recovered from COVID-19. Sequencing was done on a sample of PBMCs or T cells enriched from blood (not recorded which). CDR3 coding DNA: TGTGCCAGCAGCTTTTACCGGGGAGAATATGGCTACACCTTC. This codes for CASSFYRGEYGYTF.